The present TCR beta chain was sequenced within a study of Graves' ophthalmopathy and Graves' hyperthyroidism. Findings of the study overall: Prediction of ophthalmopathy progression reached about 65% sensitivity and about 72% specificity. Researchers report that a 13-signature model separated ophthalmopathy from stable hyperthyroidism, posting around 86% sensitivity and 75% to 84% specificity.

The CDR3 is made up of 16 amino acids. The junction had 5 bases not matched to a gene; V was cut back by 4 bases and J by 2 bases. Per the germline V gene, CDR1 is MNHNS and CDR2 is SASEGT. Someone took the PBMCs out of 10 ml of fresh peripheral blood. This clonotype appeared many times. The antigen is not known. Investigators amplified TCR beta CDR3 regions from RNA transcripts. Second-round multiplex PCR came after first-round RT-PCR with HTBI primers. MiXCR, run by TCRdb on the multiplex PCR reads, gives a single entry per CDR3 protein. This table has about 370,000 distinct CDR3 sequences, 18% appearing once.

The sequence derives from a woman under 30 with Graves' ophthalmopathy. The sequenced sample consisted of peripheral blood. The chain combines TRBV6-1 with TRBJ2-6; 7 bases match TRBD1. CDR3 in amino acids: CASSGGQRTGANVLTF. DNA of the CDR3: TGTGCCAGCAGTGGGGGACAGAGAACTGGGGCCAACGTCCTGACTTTC.